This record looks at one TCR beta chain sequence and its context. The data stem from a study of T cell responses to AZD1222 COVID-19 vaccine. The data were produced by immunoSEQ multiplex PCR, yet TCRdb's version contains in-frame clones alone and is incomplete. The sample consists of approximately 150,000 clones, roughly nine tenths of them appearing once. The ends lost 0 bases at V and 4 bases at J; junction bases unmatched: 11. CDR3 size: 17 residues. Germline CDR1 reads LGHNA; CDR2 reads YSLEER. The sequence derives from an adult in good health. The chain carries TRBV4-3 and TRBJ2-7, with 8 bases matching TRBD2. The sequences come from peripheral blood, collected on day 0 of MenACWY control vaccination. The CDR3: CASSQDYRASGFYEQYF. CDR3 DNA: TGCGCCAGCAGCCAAGATTATAGGGCTAGCGGGTTTTACGAGCAGTACTTC.